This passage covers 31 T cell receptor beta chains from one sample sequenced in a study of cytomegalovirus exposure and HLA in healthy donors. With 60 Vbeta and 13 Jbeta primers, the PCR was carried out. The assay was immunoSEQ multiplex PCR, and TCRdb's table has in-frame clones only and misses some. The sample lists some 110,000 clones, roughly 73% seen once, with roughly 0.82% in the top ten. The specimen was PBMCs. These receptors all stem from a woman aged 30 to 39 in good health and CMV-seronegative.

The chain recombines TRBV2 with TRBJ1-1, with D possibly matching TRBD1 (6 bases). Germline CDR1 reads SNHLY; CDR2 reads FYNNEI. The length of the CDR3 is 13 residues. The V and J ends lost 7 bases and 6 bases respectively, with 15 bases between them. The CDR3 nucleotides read TGTGCCAGCATGGTTGGGGGCTTGTCTGAAGCTTTCTTT. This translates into CASMVGGLSEAFF. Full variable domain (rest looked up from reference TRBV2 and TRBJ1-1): EPEVTQTPSHQVTQMGQEVILRCVPISNHLYFYWYRQILGQKVEFLVSFYNNEISEKSEIFDDQFSVERPDGSNFTLKIRSTKLEDSAMYFCASMVGGLSEAFFGQGTRLTVV.

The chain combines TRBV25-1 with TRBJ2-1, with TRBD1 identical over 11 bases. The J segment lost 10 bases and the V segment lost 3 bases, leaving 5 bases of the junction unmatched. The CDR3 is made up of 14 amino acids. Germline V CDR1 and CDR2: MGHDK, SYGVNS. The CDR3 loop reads CASSDPGQGDEQFF. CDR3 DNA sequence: TGTGCCAGCAGTGACCCGGGACAGGGGGACGAGCAGTTCTTC.

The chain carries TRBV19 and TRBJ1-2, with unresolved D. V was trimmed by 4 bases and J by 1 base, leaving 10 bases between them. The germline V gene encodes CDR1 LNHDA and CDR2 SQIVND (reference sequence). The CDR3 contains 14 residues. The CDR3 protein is CASSTEEINYGYTF. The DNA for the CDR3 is TGTGCCAGTAGTACGGAGGAGATTAACTATGGCTACACCTTC.

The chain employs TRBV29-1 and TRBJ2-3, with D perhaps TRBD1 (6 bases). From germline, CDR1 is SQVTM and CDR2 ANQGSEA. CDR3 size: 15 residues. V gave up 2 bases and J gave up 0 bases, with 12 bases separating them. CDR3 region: CSVERGTESTDTQYF. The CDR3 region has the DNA TGCAGCGTTGAAAGGGGGACGGAGAGCACAGATACGCAGTATTTT.

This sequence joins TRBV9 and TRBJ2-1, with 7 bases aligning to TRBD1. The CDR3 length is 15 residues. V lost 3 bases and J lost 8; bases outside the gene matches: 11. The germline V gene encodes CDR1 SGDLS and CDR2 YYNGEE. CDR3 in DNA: TGTGCCAGCAGCGAAAGGGGGAAGACAGGGTATGAGCAGTTCTTC. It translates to CASSERGKTGYEQFF.

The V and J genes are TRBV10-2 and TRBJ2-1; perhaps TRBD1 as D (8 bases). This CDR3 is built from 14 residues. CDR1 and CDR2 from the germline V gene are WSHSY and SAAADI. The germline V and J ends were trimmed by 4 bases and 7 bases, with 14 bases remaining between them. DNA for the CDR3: TGCGCCAGCAGTGTACAGGGGGAGGGGAATGAGCAGTTCTTC. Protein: CASSVQGEGNEQFF.

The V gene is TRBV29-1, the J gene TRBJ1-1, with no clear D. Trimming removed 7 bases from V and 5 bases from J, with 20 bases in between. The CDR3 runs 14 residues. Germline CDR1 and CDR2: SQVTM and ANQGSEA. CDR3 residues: CSGAKLRYKTEAFF. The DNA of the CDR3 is TGCAGCGGTGCTAAATTGAGGTACAAGACTGAAGCTTTCTTT.

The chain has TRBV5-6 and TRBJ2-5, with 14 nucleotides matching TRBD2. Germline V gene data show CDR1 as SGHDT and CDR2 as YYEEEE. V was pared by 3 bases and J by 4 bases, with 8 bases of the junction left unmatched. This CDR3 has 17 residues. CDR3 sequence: CASSWLGTSGSLETQYF. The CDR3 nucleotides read TGTGCCAGCAGCTGGTTAGGGACTAGCGGGAGTTTAGAGACCCAGTACTTC. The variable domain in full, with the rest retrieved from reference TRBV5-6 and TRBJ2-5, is DAGVTQSPTHLIKTRGQQVTLRCSPKSGHDTVSWYQQALGQGPQFIFQYYEEEERQRGNFPDRFSGHQFPNYSSELNVNALLLGDSALYLCASSWLGTSGSLETQYFGPGTRLLVL.

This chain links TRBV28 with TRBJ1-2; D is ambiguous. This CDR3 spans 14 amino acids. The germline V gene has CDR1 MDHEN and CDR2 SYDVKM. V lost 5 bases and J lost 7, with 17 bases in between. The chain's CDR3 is CASSTEGGEVGYTF. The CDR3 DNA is TGTGCCAGCAGTACCGAGGGCGGAGAGGTTGGCTACACCTTC.

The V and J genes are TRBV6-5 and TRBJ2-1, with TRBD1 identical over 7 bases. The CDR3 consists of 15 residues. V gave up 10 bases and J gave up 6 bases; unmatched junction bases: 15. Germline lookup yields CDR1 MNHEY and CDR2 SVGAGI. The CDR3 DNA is TGTGCCACCCCAGTTAGCCGGGACAGACCCAATGAGCAGTTCTTC. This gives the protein CATPVSRDRPNEQFF.

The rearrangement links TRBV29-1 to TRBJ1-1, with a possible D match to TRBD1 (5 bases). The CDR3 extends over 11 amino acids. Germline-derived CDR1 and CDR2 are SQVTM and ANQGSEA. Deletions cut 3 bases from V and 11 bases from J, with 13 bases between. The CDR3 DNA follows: TGCAGCGTTGAGGGCAGGGCGGGGGCTTTCTTT. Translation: CSVEGRAGAFF. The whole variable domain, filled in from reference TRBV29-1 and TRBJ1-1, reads SAVISQKPSRDICQRGTSLTIQCQVDSQVTMMFWYRQQPGQSLTLIATANQGSEATYESGFVIDKFPISRPNLTFSTLTVSNMSPEDSSIYLCSVEGRAGAFFGQGTRLTVV.

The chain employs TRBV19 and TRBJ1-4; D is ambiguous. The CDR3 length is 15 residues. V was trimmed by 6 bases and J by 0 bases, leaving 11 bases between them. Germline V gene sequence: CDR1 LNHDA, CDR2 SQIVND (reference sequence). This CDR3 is CASSRARATNEKLFF. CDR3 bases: TGTGCCAGTAGCCGAGCTCGAGCAACTAATGAAAAACTGTTTTTT.

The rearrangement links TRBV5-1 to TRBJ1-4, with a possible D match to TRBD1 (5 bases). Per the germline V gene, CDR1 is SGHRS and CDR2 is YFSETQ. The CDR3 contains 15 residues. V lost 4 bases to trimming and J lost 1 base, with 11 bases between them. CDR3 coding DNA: TGCGCCAGCAGCACTTATCAGGGAACTAATGAAAAACTGTTTTTT. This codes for CASSTYQGTNEKLFF. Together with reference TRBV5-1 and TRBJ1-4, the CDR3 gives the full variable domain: KAGVTQTPRYLIKTRGQQVTLSCSPISGHRSVSWYQQTPGQGLQFLFEYFSETQRNKGNFPGRFSGRQFSNSRSEMNVSTLELGDSALYLCASSTYQGTNEKLFFGSGTQLSVL.

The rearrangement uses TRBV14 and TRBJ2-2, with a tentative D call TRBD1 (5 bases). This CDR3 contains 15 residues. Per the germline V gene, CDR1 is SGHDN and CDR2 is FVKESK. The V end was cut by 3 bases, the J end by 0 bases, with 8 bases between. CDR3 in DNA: TGTGCCAGCAGCCACGACAGCGCGAACACCGGGGAGCTGTTTTTT. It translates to CASSHDSANTGELFF.

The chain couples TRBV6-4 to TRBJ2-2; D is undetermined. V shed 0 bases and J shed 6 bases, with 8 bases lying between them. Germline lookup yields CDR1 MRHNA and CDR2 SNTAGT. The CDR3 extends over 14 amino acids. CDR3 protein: CASSDSGAPGELFF. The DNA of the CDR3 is TGTGCCAGCAGTGACTCAGGAGCTCCCGGGGAGCTGTTTTTT.

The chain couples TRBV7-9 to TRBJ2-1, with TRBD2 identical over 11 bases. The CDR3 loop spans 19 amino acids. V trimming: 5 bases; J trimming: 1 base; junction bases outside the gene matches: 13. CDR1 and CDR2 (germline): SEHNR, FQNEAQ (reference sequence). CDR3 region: CASSPGSLAGGGSYNEQFF. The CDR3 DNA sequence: TGTGCCAGCAGCCCAGGGAGTCTAGCGGGGGGTGGATCCTACAATGAGCAGTTCTTC.

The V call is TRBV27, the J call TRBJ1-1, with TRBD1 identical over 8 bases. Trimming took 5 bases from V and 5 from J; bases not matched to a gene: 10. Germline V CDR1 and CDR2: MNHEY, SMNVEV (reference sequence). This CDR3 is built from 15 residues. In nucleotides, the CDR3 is TGTGCCAGCAGTCTATACGGACAGGGTCTGACTGAAGCTTTCTTT. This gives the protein CASSLYGQGLTEAFF.

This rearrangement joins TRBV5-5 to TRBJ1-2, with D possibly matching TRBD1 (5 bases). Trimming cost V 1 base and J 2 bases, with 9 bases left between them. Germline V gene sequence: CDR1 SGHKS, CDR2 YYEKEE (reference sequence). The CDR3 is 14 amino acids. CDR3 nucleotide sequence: TGTGCCAGCAGCTTGTGGCAGGGAAACTATGGCTACACCTTC. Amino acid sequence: CASSLWQGNYGYTF.

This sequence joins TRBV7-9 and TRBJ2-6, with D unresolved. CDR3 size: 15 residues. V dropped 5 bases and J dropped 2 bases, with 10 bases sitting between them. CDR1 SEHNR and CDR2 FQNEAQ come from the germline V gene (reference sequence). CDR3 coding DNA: TGTGCCAGCAGCCCGATACTGGCTGGGGCCAACGTCCTGACTTTC. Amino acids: CASSPILAGANVLTF.

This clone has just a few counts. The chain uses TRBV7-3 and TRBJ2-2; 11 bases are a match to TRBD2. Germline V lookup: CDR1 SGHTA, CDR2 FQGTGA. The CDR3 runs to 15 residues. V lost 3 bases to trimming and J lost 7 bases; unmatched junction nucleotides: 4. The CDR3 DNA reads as TGTGCCAGCAGCTTCGCTAGCGGGGGGAGCGGGGAGCTGTTTTTT. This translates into CASSFASGGSGELFF.

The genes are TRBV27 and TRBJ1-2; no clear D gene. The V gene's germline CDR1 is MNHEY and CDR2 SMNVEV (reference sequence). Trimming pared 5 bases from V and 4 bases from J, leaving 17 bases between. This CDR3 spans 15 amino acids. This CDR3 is CASSPSLNSFYGYTF. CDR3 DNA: TGTGCCAGCAGTCCCTCTTTGAACAGTTTCTATGGCTACACCTTC.

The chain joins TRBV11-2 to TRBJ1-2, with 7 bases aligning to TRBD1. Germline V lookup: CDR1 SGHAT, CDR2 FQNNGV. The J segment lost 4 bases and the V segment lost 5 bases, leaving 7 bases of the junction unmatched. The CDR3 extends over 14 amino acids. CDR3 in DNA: TGTGCCAGCAGCCCCACAGGGGTTTTCTATGGCTACACCTTC. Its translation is CASSPTGVFYGYTF.

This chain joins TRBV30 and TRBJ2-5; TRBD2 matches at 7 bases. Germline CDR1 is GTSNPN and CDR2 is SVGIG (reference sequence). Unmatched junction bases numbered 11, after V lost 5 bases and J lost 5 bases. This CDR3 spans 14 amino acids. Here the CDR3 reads CAWGGGAGVETQYF. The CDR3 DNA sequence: TGTGCCTGGGGGGGAGGGGCGGGGGTTGAGACCCAGTACTTC.

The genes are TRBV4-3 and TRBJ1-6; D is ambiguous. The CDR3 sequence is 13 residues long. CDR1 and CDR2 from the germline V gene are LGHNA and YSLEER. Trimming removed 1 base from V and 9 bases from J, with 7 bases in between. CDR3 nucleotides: TGCGCCAGCAGCCAAGGTGACATTTCACCCCTCCACTTT. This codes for CASSQGDISPLHF.

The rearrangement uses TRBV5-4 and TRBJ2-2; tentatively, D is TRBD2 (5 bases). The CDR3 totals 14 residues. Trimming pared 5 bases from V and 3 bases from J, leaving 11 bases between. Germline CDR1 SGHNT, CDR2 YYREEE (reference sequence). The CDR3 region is CASRETADTGELFF. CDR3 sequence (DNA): TGTGCCAGCAGAGAAACAGCGGACACCGGGGAGCTGTTTTTT.

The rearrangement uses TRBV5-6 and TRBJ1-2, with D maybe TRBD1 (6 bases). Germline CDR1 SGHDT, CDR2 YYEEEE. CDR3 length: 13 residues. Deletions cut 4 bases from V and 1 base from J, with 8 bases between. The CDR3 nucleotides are TGTGCCAGCAGCCCGGGACATAACTATGGCTACACCTTC. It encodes CASSPGHNYGYTF.

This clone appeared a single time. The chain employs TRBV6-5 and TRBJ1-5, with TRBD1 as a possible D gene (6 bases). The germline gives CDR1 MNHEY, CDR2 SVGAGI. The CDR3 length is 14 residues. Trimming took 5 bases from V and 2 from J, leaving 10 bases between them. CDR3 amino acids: CASSPRQGNQPQHF. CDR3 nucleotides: TGTGCCAGCAGTCCGAGACAGGGCAATCAGCCCCAGCATTTT.

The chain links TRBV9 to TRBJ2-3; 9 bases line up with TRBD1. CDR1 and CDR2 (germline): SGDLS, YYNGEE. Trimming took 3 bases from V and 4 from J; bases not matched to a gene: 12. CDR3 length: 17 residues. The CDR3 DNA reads TGTGCCAGCAGCGCCGGGTGGGGGACAGGGCCGGCAGATACGCAGTATTTT. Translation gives CASSAGWGTGPADTQYF.

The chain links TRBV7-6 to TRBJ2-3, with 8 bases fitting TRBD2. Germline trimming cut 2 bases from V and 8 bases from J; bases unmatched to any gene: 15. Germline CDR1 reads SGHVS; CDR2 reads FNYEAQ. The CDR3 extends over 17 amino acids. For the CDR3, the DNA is TGTGCCAGCAGCTTAAGGGGTACTAGCGGATCATTTGGTACGCAGTATTTT. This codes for CASSLRGTSGSFGTQYF.

CDR3 region: CASSQDSVPLQPQHF. CDR3 bases: TGCGCCAGCAGCCAAGATTCGGTCCCTCTTCAGCCCCAGCATTTT. The chain has TRBV4-1 and TRBJ1-5; D not resolved. Trimming took off 0 bases at V and 6 bases at J, with 12 bases between the two ends. Germline V gene lookup returns CDR1 MGHRA and CDR2 YSYEKL. The CDR3 consists of 15 residues.

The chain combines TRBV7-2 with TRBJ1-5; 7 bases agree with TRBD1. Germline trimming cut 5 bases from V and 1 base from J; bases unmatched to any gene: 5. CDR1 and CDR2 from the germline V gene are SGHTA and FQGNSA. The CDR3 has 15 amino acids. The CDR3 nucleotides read TGTGCCAGCAGCCCAAGGACAGGAAGCAATCAGCCCCAGCATTTT. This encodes CASSPRTGSNQPQHF. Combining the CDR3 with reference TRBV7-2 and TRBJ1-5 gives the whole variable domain GAGVSQSPSNKVTEKGKDVELRCDPISGHTALYWYRQSLGQGLEFLIYFQGNSAPDKSGLPSDRFSAERTGGSVSTLTIQRTQQEDSAVYLCASSPRTGSNQPQHFGDGTRLSIL.